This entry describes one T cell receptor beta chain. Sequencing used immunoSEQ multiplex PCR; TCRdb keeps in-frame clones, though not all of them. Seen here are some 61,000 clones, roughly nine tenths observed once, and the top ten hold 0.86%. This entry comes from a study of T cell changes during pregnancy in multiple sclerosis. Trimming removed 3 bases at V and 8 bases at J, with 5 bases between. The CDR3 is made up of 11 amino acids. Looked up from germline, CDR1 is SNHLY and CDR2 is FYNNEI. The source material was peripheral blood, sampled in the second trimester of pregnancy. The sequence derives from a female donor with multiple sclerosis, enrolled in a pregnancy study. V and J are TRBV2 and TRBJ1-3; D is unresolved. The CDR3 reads CASSELYTIYF. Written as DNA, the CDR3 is TGTGCCAGCAGTGAGTTATACACCATATATTTT.